The text below deals with one TCR beta chain. The data originate from a study of blood T cell repertoires in COVID-19. The wider study: PBMCs, B-cell-depleted T cells, or T cells provided the cDNA or gDNA that made up the material.

Germline V CDR1 and CDR2: SGHRS, YFSETQ. This CDR3 is built from 15 residues. The V and J ends lost 4 bases and 2 bases, in that order; junction bases with no gene match: 9. Some clones are missing from TCRdb's copy, which holds only in-frame ones; the method was immunoSEQ multiplex PCR. The sample lists 150,000 to 200,000 clones; 82% were seen once. This TCR derives from a woman in her 70s with acute or convalescent COVID-19. Sample: peripheral blood. The chain links TRBV5-1 to TRBJ2-7, with 7 nucleotides matching TRBD1. The CDR3 loop reads CASSPRTGHTYEQYF. The CDR3 DNA reads as TGCGCCAGCAGCCCTAGGACAGGACATACCTACGAGCAGTACTTC.